This TCR beta chain originates from a study of CD8 T cells in Susac syndrome. In its sample, this clonotype was seen once. The authors negatively isolated CD8+ and CD4+ T cells and FACS-enriched TEMRA cells. Germline lookup yields CDR1 LNHDA and CDR2 SQIVND (reference sequence). Trimming took 8 bases from V and 4 from J; bases not matched to a gene: 3. The CDR3 sequence is 12 residues long. Roughly 0.45 to 1 ug RNA was reverse transcribed with random hexamers. Multiplex PCR with immunoSEQ amplified the TCR beta CDR3 across 54 Vbeta and 13 Jbeta. TCRdb re-analysed the immunoSEQ multiplex PCR reads in MiXCR, keeping a single row per CDR3 protein. The sample records approximately 260,000 distinct CDR3 sequences, 90% to 97% being singletons.

V and J are TRBV19 and TRBJ1-2, with 8 nucleotides matching TRBD1. The origin of this receptor is a human donor with Susac syndrome. Sample: CD4+ T cells from PBMCs. The CDR3: CASLDRGYGYTF. CDR3 bases: TGTGCCAGTTTAGACAGGGGCTATGGCTACACCTTC.